This paragraph reports one T cell receptor (beta chain). This sample is drawn from a study of control samples from healthy donors and cancer patients. Method: immunoSEQ multiplex PCR; TCRdb's copy keeps in-frame clones and lacks some. The table records 70,000 to 100,000 clones, 90% to 95% of them present only once. This TCR was recovered from a man aged 50-60 years in good health. Sequencing used blood.

The CDR3 reads CASSPRASNYGYTF. In DNA, the CDR3 is TGTGCCAGCAGCCCGAGGGCGTCTAACTATGGCTACACCTTC. The chain employs TRBV14 and TRBJ1-2, with D unclear. The CDR3 length is 14 residues. With 4 bases removed from V and 0 bases from J, the gap between germline ends came to 9 bases. Germline values: CDR1 SGHDN, CDR2 FVKESK. The full variable domain, completed using reference TRBV14 and TRBJ1-2, is EAGVTQFPSHSVIEKGQTVTLRCDPISGHDNLYWYRRVMGKEIKFLLHFVKESKQDESGMPNNRFLAERTGGTYSTLKVQPAELEDSGVYFCASSPRASNYGYTFGSGTRLTVV.